The clone carrying this TCR beta chain occurred a few times. The target antigen is unknown. The data originate from a study of response to subunit inactivated influenza vaccine. Study observations and caveats: Authors proposed each seasonal influenza vaccination draws in few new T cells.

MiXCR, run by TCRdb on the RT-PCR reads, gives a single entry per CDR3 protein. The sample carries 530,000 or so distinct CDR3 sequences, 10% to 15% recorded once. The V gene lost 4 bases and the J gene lost 4 bases, with 9 bases spanning the gap. This CDR3 comprises 13 residues. The germline V gene encodes CDR1 SGDLS and CDR2 YYNGEE. The sequencing here drew on PBMCs from blood, taken on the day of vaccination. The J gene is TRBJ1-3, the V gene TRBV9; D ambiguous. This receptor was obtained from a man in his fifties or sixties who received an inactivated influenza vaccine. CDR3 nucleotides: TGTGCCAGCAGCCCCCCCGAGGGAAACACCATATATTTT. Translation: CASSPPEGNTIYF.